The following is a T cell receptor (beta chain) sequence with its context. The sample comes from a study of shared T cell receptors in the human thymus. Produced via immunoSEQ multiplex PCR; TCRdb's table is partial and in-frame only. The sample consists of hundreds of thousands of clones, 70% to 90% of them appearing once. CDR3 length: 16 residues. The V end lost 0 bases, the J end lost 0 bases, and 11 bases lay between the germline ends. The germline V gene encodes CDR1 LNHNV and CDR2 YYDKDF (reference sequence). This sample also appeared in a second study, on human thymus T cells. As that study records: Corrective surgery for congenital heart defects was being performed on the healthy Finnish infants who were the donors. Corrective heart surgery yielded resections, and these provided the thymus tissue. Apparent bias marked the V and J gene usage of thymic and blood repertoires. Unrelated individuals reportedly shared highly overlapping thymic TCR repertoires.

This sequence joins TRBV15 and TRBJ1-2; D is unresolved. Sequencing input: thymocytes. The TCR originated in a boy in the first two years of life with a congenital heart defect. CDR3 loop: CATSRDFRGSNYGYTF. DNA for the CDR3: TGTGCCACCAGCAGAGATTTTAGAGGTTCTAACTATGGCTACACCTTC.